This T cell receptor beta chain originates from a study of early T cells in non-severe SARS-CoV-2 infection. This clonotype occurred many times. This CDR3 has 15 residues. V lost 4 bases and J 2 bases, leaving 9 bases between the germline ends. Germline CDR1 reads SGHDN; CDR2 reads FVKESK. MiXCR, applied by TCRdb to the 5' RACE reads, yields one record per CDR3 protein. The sample contains some 77,000 distinct CDR3 sequences, more than 4% of which appear only once. The rearrangement joins TRBV14 to TRBJ2-6, with no clear D. This sample comprised whole blood, obtained at baseline. The origin of this receptor is an adult who was a healthcare worker with PCR-confirmed SARS-CoV-2 infection or an uninfected control (not recorded which). In DNA form, the CDR3 reads TGTGCCAGCAGCCCCGCTGTGGCTGGGGCCAACGTCCTGACTTTC. Protein sequence: CASSPAVAGANVLTF.